A single sample gave rise to the 26 T cell receptor beta chains below, sequenced in a study of human T cells and chemical hapten exposure. Using its own MiXCR run on the RACE reads, TCRdb lists one record per CDR3 protein. The sample records about 160,000 distinct CDR3 sequences, 25% to 30% being singletons. Described time point: patch test 3, about 24 weeks after DPC sensitization. Treatment defined: therapeutic diphenylcyclopropenone sensitization with weekly scalp DPC. The sequences come from whole blood, collected in connection with sensitization to the hapten diphenylcyclopropenone (DPC). The origin of the receptors is a woman in her late teens or twenties with alopecia areata. Some clones in this sample may be carry-over from other donors' samples.

The V call is TRBV5-1, the J call TRBJ2-7; 8 bases align to TRBD1. Germline V CDR1 and CDR2: SGHRS, YFSETQ. The CDR3 consists of 17 residues. The J segment lost 0 bases and the V segment lost 0 bases, leaving 8 bases of the junction unmatched. The CDR3 bases are TGCGCCAGCAGCTTGGCCTGGGGACAGGTGAGCTCCTACGAGCAGTACTTC. It translates to CASSLAWGQVSSYEQYF.

This sequence joins TRBV6-5 and TRBJ1-5; 9 bases agree with TRBD1. V lost 7 bases and J lost 4; bases outside the gene matches: 2. The germline gives CDR1 MNHEY, CDR2 SVGAGI. This CDR3 has 13 residues. The CDR3 nucleotides are TGTGCCAGCAAGGGACAGGGTAATCAGCCCCAGCATTTT. Translation gives CASKGQGNQPQHF.

This clonotype has a handful of counts. The rearrangement joins TRBV9 to TRBJ2-3; the match to TRBD2 covers 8 bases. V shed 3 bases and J 0 bases; nucleotides not matched to a gene: 3. Germline assignment: CDR1 SGDLS and CDR2 YYNGEE. This CDR3 comprises 15 residues. CDR3 amino acids: CASSGSGGSTDTQYF. The DNA of the CDR3 is TGTGCCAGCAGCGGAAGCGGGGGTAGCACAGATACGCAGTATTTT.

V is TRBV6-2 or TRBV6-3 and J is TRBJ1-4, with D perhaps TRBD1 (5 bases). Germline-derived CDR1 and CDR2 are MNHEY and SVGEGT. CDR3 length equals 12 residues. V gave up 4 bases and J gave up 8 bases, with 8 bases separating them. CDR3 amino acids: CASSWDFEKLFF. Written as DNA, the CDR3 is TGTGCCAGCAGTTGGGACTTCGAAAAACTGTTTTTT.

This clonotype appeared many times. This chain links TRBV5-1 with TRBJ2-3; 8 bases fit TRBD2. The CDR3 spans 16 residues. The V segment lost 0 bases and the J segment 3 bases; nucleotides outside the gene matches: 6. Germline CDR1 is SGHRS and CDR2 is YFSETQ. The CDR3 coding sequence is TGCGCCAGCAGCTTGGCCTGGGCGGGGGGAACAGATACGCAGTATTTT. Translated: CASSLAWAGGTDTQYF. Full variable domain (outside the CDR3, taken from reference TRBV5-1 and TRBJ2-3): KAGVTQTPRYLIKTRGQQVTLSCSPISGHRSVSWYQQTPGQGLQFLFEYFSETQRNKGNFPGRFSGRQFSNSRSEMNVSTLELGDSALYLCASSLAWAGGTDTQYFGPGTRLTVL.

The rearrangement joins TRBV18 to TRBJ1-3; no clear D gene. The CDR3 spans 17 residues. V lost 1 base and J 0 bases, leaving 13 bases between the germline ends. CDR1 is KGHSH and CDR2 is LQKENI in the germline V gene. CDR3 coding DNA: TGTGCCAGCTCACCACGGAACCAGGCCGCCTCTGGAAACACCATATATTTT. It specifies CASSPRNQAASGNTIYF.

This clonotype was counted between two and nine times. CDR3 coding DNA: TGCGCCAGCAGCCACGGCCGCGGGGACAATGAGCAGTTCTTC. Residues: CASSHGRGDNEQFF. The chain links TRBV4-3 to TRBJ2-1; a possible D gene is TRBD2 (6 bases). The germline gives CDR1 LGHNA, CDR2 YSLEER. Trimming removed 3 bases from V and 5 bases from J, with 11 bases in between. The CDR3 totals 14 residues.

This clonotype was picked up a small number of times. CDR3 in amino acids: CASSLSNRDRSISNQPQHF. DNA for the CDR3: TGTGCCAGCAGCCTATCAAATCGGGACAGGTCGATTAGCAATCAGCCCCAGCATTTT. V usage is TRBV4-2 and J usage is TRBJ1-5, with 8 bases that match TRBD1. J lost 0 bases, V lost 4 bases, and 14 bases had no gene match. The CDR3 totals 19 residues. The germline gives CDR1 LGHNA, CDR2 YNFKEQ.

J is TRBJ1-4 and V is TRBV4-1; D remains ambiguous. Trimming removed 2 bases at V and 0 bases at J, with 10 bases between. The CDR3 runs 16 residues. Germline lookup yields CDR1 MGHRA and CDR2 YSYEKL. The CDR3 is CASSQFGTPTNEKLFF. CDR3 coding DNA: TGCGCCAGCAGCCAATTCGGCACCCCAACTAATGAAAAACTGTTTTTT.

The chain recombines TRBV6-1 with TRBJ2-2; TRBD2 might be the D (6 bases). Germline CDR1 is MNHNS and CDR2 is SASEGT. With 10 bases removed from V and 5 bases from J, the gap between germline ends came to 17 bases. There are 14 residues in the CDR3. CDR3 bases: TGTGCCACCGGGGGAGCGGGTCCAACCGGGGAGCTGTTTTTT. It is translated as CATGGAGPTGELFF.

This clonotype was counted between two and nine times. This sequence joins TRBV5-1 and TRBJ2-1, with D unresolved. The CDR3 sequence is 13 residues long. V lost 4 bases, J lost 8 bases, and 13 bases lay in between. Germline CDR1 SGHRS, CDR2 YFSETQ. This chain's CDR3 is CASSLRMFDEQFF. The DNA for the CDR3 is TGCGCCAGCAGCCTACGGATGTTCGATGAGCAGTTCTTC.

The chain combines TRBV6-5 with TRBJ2-7, with TRBD2 as a possible D gene (5 bases). The CDR3 sequence is 13 residues long. Germline CDR1 reads MNHEY; CDR2 reads SVGAGI. V was cut by 5 bases and J by 0 bases, with 8 bases left in between. CDR3 region: CASSNGISYEQYF. CDR3 sequence (DNA): TGTGCCAGCAGTAACGGGATCTCCTACGAGCAGTACTTC.

J is TRBJ1-1 and V is TRBV29-1, with 8 nucleotides matching TRBD1. V gave up 5 bases and J gave up 5 bases; unmatched junction bases: 4. This CDR3 has 12 residues. Per the germline V gene, CDR1 is SQVTM and CDR2 is ANQGSEA. The CDR3 coding sequence is TGCAGCGTTATACAGGGGGTAACTGAAGCTTTCTTT. Its protein is CSVIQGVTEAFF.

The rearrangement links TRBV20-1 to TRBJ2-1, with 7 bases aligning to TRBD1. The germline CDR1 and CDR2 sequences are DFQATT and SNEGSKA (reference sequence). Unmatched junction bases numbered 9, after V lost 8 bases and J lost 2 bases. This CDR3 has 14 amino acids. This CDR3 reads CSLTRGGPYNEQFF. The CDR3 DNA follows: TGCAGTCTAACCCGAGGGGGCCCCTACAATGAGCAGTTCTTC.

CDR3 bases: TGTGCCAGCAGCGCACGGACAGGGAAAGCAAATGGCTACACCTTC. It codes for CASSARTGKANGYTF. The chain couples TRBV7-9 to TRBJ1-2, with 8 bases fitting TRBD1. The CDR3 is 15 amino acids. CDR1 SEHNR and CDR2 FQNEAQ come from the germline V gene (reference sequence). J lost 6 bases, V lost 5 bases, and 11 bases had no gene match.

This clonotype showed up just a few times. The chain is built from TRBV9 and TRBJ2-1, with 9 bases matching TRBD2. The trim removed 3 bases at V and 4 bases at J, leaving 14 bases unmatched. This CDR3 is built from 18 residues. Germline V gene data show CDR1 as SGDLS and CDR2 as YYNGEE. CDR3 bases: TGTGCCAGCAGCGGGAGGGGGTTGCGGGGGGGCAATTACAATGAGCAGTTCTTC. It encodes CASSGRGLRGGNYNEQFF.

This clonotype was counted a few times. The chain uses TRBV10-3 and TRBJ2-1; D might be TRBD1 (5 bases). This CDR3 spans 12 amino acids. V was shortened by 0 bases and J by 14 bases, with 11 bases between the two germline ends. Germline values: CDR1 ENHRY, CDR2 SYGVKD. CDR3 DNA sequence: TGTGCCATCAGTGAGTCGAATCTCAGGGAGTTCTTC. This translates into CAISESNLREFF.

J is TRBJ1-2 and V is TRBV9, with TRBD1 matching 8 bases. The CDR3 loop spans 16 amino acids. The germline V gene has CDR1 SGDLS and CDR2 YYNGEE. Unmatched junction bases numbered 11, after V lost 3 bases and J lost 4 bases. The CDR3 DNA reads as TGTGCCAGCAGCGCGGGCAGGGGGCCGAATTTCTATGGCTACACCTTC. Its translation: CASSAGRGPNFYGYTF. Drawing the rest from reference TRBV9 and TRBJ1-2, the complete variable domain is DSGVTQTPKHLITATGQRVTLRCSPRSGDLSVYWYQQSLDQGLQFLIQYYNGEERAKGNILERFSAQQFPDLHSELNLSSLELGDSALYFCASSAGRGPNFYGYTFGSGTRLTVV.

The rearrangement uses TRBV25-1 and TRBJ1-4; no firm D call. In germline, CDR1 is MGHDK, CDR2 SYGVNS. The V end lost 4 bases, the J end lost 6 bases, and 12 bases lay between the germline ends. The CDR3 runs 14 residues. The CDR3 sequence is CASSVSGRDEKLFF. The CDR3 nucleotides are TGTGCCAGCAGTGTCTCCGGGAGGGATGAAAAACTGTTTTTT. The entire variable domain, with the rest obtained from reference TRBV25-1 and TRBJ1-4, is as follows: EADIYQTPRYLVIGTGKKITLECSQTMGHDKMYWYQQDPGMELHLIHYSYGVNSTEKGDLSSESTVSRIRTEHFPLTLESARPSHTSQYLCASSVSGRDEKLFFGSGTQLSVL.

This clonotype was observed a handful of times. This rearrangement joins TRBV10-3 to TRBJ2-3, with unresolved D. CDR3 length equals 13 residues. Germline V gives CDR1 ENHRY, CDR2 SYGVKD. The V and J ends lost 6 bases and 6 bases respectively, with 13 bases between them. In DNA form, the CDR3 reads TGTGCCATCAGAGACACCGCCTGGGATACGCAGTATTTT. Translated: CAIRDTAWDTQYF.

The chain couples TRBV20-1 to TRBJ2-7; TRBD2 agrees at 10 bases. The germline V gene has CDR1 DFQATT and CDR2 SNEGSKA (reference sequence). The CDR3 contains 11 residues. CDR3 loop: CSTSGIYEQYF. CDR3 nucleotides: TGCTCAACTAGCGGGATCTACGAGCAGTACTTC.

Only a few counts were recorded for this clonotype. The chain recombines TRBV20-1 with TRBJ1-5; D might be TRBD1 (5 bases). From germline, CDR1 is DFQATT and CDR2 SNEGSKA (reference sequence). This CDR3 is built from 15 residues. V lost 6 bases and J 3 bases, leaving 18 bases between the germline ends. This CDR3 is CSATPGRLSNQPQHF. CDR3 nucleotide sequence: TGCAGTGCAACACCGGGACGCCTGTCCAATCAGCCCCAGCATTTT.

The genes are TRBV20-1 and TRBJ2-6; D gene uncertain. Germline lookup yields CDR1 DFQATT and CDR2 SNEGSKA (reference sequence). The CDR3 runs 13 residues. Trimming took off 4 bases at V and 0 bases at J, with 4 bases between the two ends. The CDR3 sequence: CSAKVSGANVLTF. Here the CDR3 DNA reads TGCAGTGCTAAGGTCTCTGGGGCCAACGTCCTGACTTTC.

This clonotype came up a few times. The chain combines TRBV10-3 with TRBJ2-3; 10 bases agree with TRBD2. CDR1 and CDR2 (germline): ENHRY, SYGVKD. This CDR3 spans 16 amino acids. V shed 3 bases, J shed 4 bases, and the junction held 7 bases outside the gene matches. CDR3 region: CAISENKRGGPDTQYF. The CDR3 nucleotides are TGTGCCATCAGTGAAAATAAGCGGGGGGGCCCAGATACGCAGTATTTT.

In its sample, this clonotype was seen a few times. The genes are TRBV7-2 and TRBJ2-5, with a tentative D call TRBD1 (6 bases). The germline V gene encodes CDR1 SGHTA and CDR2 FQGNSA. The CDR3 is made up of 16 amino acids. Trimming stripped 4 bases from V and 3 bases from J, with 18 bases between. CDR3 region: CASSSQTGTIKETQYF. DNA for the CDR3: TGTGCCAGCAGCTCCCAGACCGGGACAATAAAAGAGACCCAGTACTTC.

The gene calls are TRBV18 and TRBJ2-1; D may correspond to TRBD1 or TRBD2 (5 bases each). Trimming pared 4 bases from V and 1 base from J, leaving 11 bases between. Per the germline V gene, CDR1 is KGHSH and CDR2 is LQKENI. The CDR3 has 15 amino acids. CDR3 nucleotide sequence: TGTGCCAGCTCACTCGGGACCCAATCCTACAATGAGCAGTTCTTC. It specifies CASSLGTQSYNEQFF.